These T cell receptor beta chains were read from a single sample in a study of T cell changes during pregnancy in multiple sclerosis. Assay: immunoSEQ multiplex PCR; the TCRdb copy retains only in-frame clones and omits some. The table includes under 50,000 clones, roughly nine tenths detected once. Specimen: CD8+ T cells from peripheral blood mononuclear cells, collected in the third trimester of pregnancy. All receptors come from a female donor with multiple sclerosis, enrolled in a pregnancy study. CDR3s include the opening cysteine and the closing phenylalanine or tryptophan.

j_call v_call cdr3_aa
TRBJ2-1 TRBV19 CASSIDSGRDYNEQFF
TRBJ1-6 TRBV27 CASSNRELNSPLHF
TRBJ1-1 TRBV7-6 CASSSKDREVTEAFF
TRBJ2-1 TRBV29-1 CSVERPGQGYNEQFF
TRBJ2-5 TRBV12-5 CASGLAGGIETQYF
TRBJ2-7 TRBV13 CASSHMGQGAREQYF
TRBJ2-7 TRBV4-3 CASSQDAGTLFEQYF
TRBJ2-7 TRBV28 CATTTSGGPYEQYF
TRBJ2-2 TRBV6-6 CASSPDTGELFF
TRBJ2-3 TRBV10-3 CAISESASSYTDTQYF
TRBJ2-7 TRBV6-6 CASNDLAGEWYEQYF